A single sample is the source of the 21 T cell receptor beta chains below, sequenced in a study of liver allograft versus peripheral blood T cells. Overall study: Comparative analysis was performed on T cell receptor repertoires from transplanted livers and from recipients' peripheral blood.

MiXCR, applied by TCRdb to the reads, yields one record per CDR3 protein. The sample holds around 8,600 distinct CDR3 sequences, under 20% seen once. These receptors all come from a human patient who had a liver transplant. These T cells may partly come from the graft donor.

The CDR3 DNA is TGTGCCAGCAGCGTAGGGGGAGCTAACTATGGCTACACCTTC. It is translated as CASSVGGANYGYTF. V gene TRBV9 combines with J gene TRBJ1-2; D not certain. This CDR3 region has 14 residues. Trimming pared 0 bases from V and 0 bases from J, leaving 6 bases between. The germline V gene encodes CDR1 SGDLS and CDR2 YYNGEE.

This clonotype was detected ten times or more. The chain carries TRBV7-9 and TRBJ1-1; 8 bases fit TRBD1. This CDR3 contains 12 residues. Germline V gene sequence: CDR1 SEHNR, CDR2 FQNEAQ (reference sequence). The V and J ends lost 5 bases and 10 bases, in that order; junction bases with no gene match: 6. The CDR3 DNA reads as TGTGCCAGCAGCGTGGACAGGGTCGGAGCTTTCTTT. Translation: CASSVDRVGAFF.

CDR3: CSARDRWADEKLFF. Here the CDR3 DNA reads TGCAGTGCTAGAGATAGGTGGGCCGATGAAAAACTGTTTTTT. This chain connects TRBV20-1 to TRBJ1-4; D uncertain. The CDR3 runs 14 residues. Trimming removed 0 bases at V and 6 bases at J, with 11 bases between. The germline V gene has CDR1 DFQATT and CDR2 SNEGSKA (reference sequence).

The V call is TRBV6-5, the J call TRBJ2-7; 10 bases are a match to TRBD1. CDR1 is MNHEY and CDR2 is SVGAGI in the germline V gene. J gave up 3 bases and V 6 bases, and 8 bases lay outside the gene matches. The CDR3 covers 15 residues. The CDR3 sequence: CASRYMTGGGYEQYF. In nucleotides, the CDR3 is TGTGCCAGCAGATACATGACAGGGGGCGGCTACGAGCAGTACTTC.

This clonotype was detected many times. This chain links TRBV7-9 with TRBJ1-2; 11 bases map to TRBD1. The CDR3 totals 17 residues. The V and J ends lost 5 bases and 3 bases, in that order; junction bases with no gene match: 11. Germline CDR1 reads SEHNR; CDR2 reads FQNEAQ (reference sequence). This CDR3 is CASSPSGQGVADYGYTF. The CDR3 region has the DNA TGTGCCAGCAGCCCCTCGGGACAGGGGGTTGCTGACTATGGCTACACCTTC.

This chain uses TRBV6-5 with TRBJ1-5; 10 bases match TRBD1. Germline V gene data show CDR1 as MNHEY and CDR2 as SVGAGI. Unmatched junction bases numbered 3, after V lost 4 bases and J lost 6 bases. The CDR3 spans 14 residues. CDR3 nucleotide sequence: TGTGCCAGCAGTTCTGGACAGGGGGTTCAGCCCCAGCATTTT. This sequence encodes CASSSGQGVQPQHF.

A note on this clonotype: Given a much more abundant clone one base away, this may be a read error. The V call is TRBV10-3, the J call TRBJ1-1, with TRBD1 identical over 7 bases. Germline V gene lookup returns CDR1 ENHRY and CDR2 SYGVKD. The V gene end was trimmed by 8 bases and the J gene end by 2 bases; junction bases not matched to a gene: 5. The CDR3 spans 13 residues. The CDR3 is CAIDTGENTEAFF. DNA of the CDR3: TGTGCCATCGACACAGGGGAAAACACTGAAGCTTTCTTT.

This clonotype is judged medium-sized. The chain recombines TRBV10-3 with TRBJ1-4, with TRBD1 matching over 10 bases. Trimming at V came to 0 bases and at J to 8 bases, leaving 3 bases not matched to a gene. The germline V gene encodes CDR1 ENHRY and CDR2 SYGVKD. This CDR3 region has 15 residues. CDR3 DNA: TGTGCCATCAGTGAGTCGACGGGACAGGGGGAAAAACTGTTTTTT. Its translation: CAISESTGQGEKLFF.

In this sample, this clonotype turned up a few times. The chain combines TRBV7-9 with TRBJ1-1; D is possibly TRBD1 (6 bases). CDR1 SEHNR and CDR2 FQNEAQ come from the germline V gene (reference sequence). This CDR3 region has 15 residues. Trimming removed 1 base at V and 9 bases at J, with 18 bases between. CDR3 nucleotides: TGTGCCAGCAGCTTAGGGCCCGGGCAGGGGAAACAAGCTTTCTTT. This sequence encodes CASSLGPGQGKQAFF. Based on the CDR3 plus reference TRBV7-9 and TRBJ1-1, the full variable domain is DTGVSQNPRHKITKRGQNVTFRCDPISEHNRLYWYRQTLGQGPEFLTYFQNEAQLEKSRLLSDRFSAERPKGSFSTLEIQRTEQGDSAMYLCASSLGPGQGKQAFFGQGTRLTVV.

The chain couples TRBV5-6 to TRBJ1-2; 9 bases line up with TRBD1. V lost 0 bases, J lost 3 bases, and 6 bases stayed unmatched. The CDR3 extends over 16 amino acids. Germline V gene lookup returns CDR1 SGHDT and CDR2 YYEEEE. CDR3 coding DNA: TGTGCCAGCAGCTTGGAAAACAGGGGGCTTGACTATGGCTACACCTTC. Residues: CASSLENRGLDYGYTF. Looking up the rest from reference TRBV5-6 and TRBJ1-2 gives the full variable domain: DAGVTQSPTHLIKTRGQQVTLRCSPKSGHDTVSWYQQALGQGPQFIFQYYEEEERQRGNFPDRFSGHQFPNYSSELNVNALLLGDSALYLCASSLENRGLDYGYTFGSGTRLTVV.

By share, this clonotype counts as medium-sized. This chain joins TRBV29-1 and TRBJ1-1; D is ambiguous. V lost 6 bases and J lost 0, with 14 bases in between. CDR3 length: 14 amino acids. Germline V gene sequence: CDR1 SQVTM, CDR2 ANQGSEA. The CDR3 nucleotides read TGCAGCGTCGACACGGGAAGCATGAACACTGAAGCTTTCTTT. It translates to CSVDTGSMNTEAFF.

This clonotype was counted between two and nine times. The chain joins TRBV5-6 to TRBJ2-7, with 7 bases lining up with TRBD1. The CDR3 runs to 17 residues. Germline lookup yields CDR1 SGHDT and CDR2 YYEEEE. Trimming cost V 7 bases and J 3 bases; bases outside gene matches: 19. The chain's CDR3 is CASPTPLDREKGYEQYF. The CDR3 bases are TGTGCCAGCCCGACCCCCTTAGACAGGGAGAAAGGCTACGAGCAGTACTTC.

This clonotype appeared a few times. V usage is TRBV27 and J usage is TRBJ2-7, with TRBD2 as a possible D gene (6 bases). CDR1 MNHEY and CDR2 SMNVEV come from the germline V gene (reference sequence). V was trimmed by 8 bases and J by 5 bases, leaving 19 bases between them. The CDR3 runs 14 residues. CDR3 sequence (DNA): TGTGCCAGCTCTCTTCGGGGGAATGGGAACGAGCAGTACTTC. Protein sequence: CASSLRGNGNEQYF.

This sequence joins TRBV12-3 or TRBV12-4 and TRBJ1-4; D remains ambiguous. The CDR3 consists of 15 residues. V lost 5 bases, J lost 8 bases, and 18 bases lay in between. As DNA, the CDR3 is TGTGCCAGCAGTAGCTTCCTCGCGGGAGGAGAAAAACTGTTTTTT. Encoded protein: CASSSFLAGGEKLFF.

This clonotype was seen a few times. The genes are TRBV12-3 or TRBV12-4 and TRBJ1-2; D is unresolved. V shed 8 bases and J shed 0 bases, with 10 bases lying between them. CDR3 length: 13 amino acids. CDR3 sequence: CASGWDPNYGYTF. The CDR3 region has the DNA TGTGCCAGCGGCTGGGATCCTAACTATGGCTACACCTTC.

This clonotype is deemed medium-sized (0.01 to 0.1%). The chain has TRBV18 and TRBJ2-3; either TRBD1 or TRBD2 may fit D (5 bases each). The CDR3 has 16 amino acids. Between the trimmed V and J ends, which lost 6 bases and 1 base, there was a span of 17 bases. CDR1 and CDR2 (germline): KGHSH, LQKENI. DNA of the CDR3: TGTGCCAGCTCCCCTGCGGACGGGGCAGGCACAGATACGCAGTATTTT. Its translation is CASSPADGAGTDTQYF. The complete variable domain, with remaining parts taken from reference TRBV18 and TRBJ2-3, reads NAGVMQNPRHLVRRRGQEARLRCSPMKGHSHVYWYRQLPEEGLKFMVYLQKENIIDESGMPKERFSAEFPKEGPSILRIQQVVRGDSAAYFCASSPADGAGTDTQYFGPGTRLTVL.

The rearrangement uses TRBV9 and TRBJ2-2; 7 bases map to TRBD1. Germline CDR1 is SGDLS and CDR2 is YYNGEE. V shed 4 bases, J shed 0 bases, and the junction held 6 bases outside the gene matches. The CDR3 has 16 amino acids. This chain's CDR3 is CASSPPTGPNTGELFF. The CDR3 bases are TGTGCCAGCAGCCCCCCGACAGGGCCGAACACCGGGGAGCTGTTTTTT.

This chain connects TRBV7-2 to TRBJ2-3; 9 bases agree with TRBD2. Germline trimming cut 4 bases from V and 4 bases from J; bases unmatched to any gene: 6. The CDR3 runs to 15 residues. The germline V gene encodes CDR1 SGHTA and CDR2 FQGNSA. The CDR3 here is CASSYSGGGADTQYF. CDR3 bases: TGTGCCAGCAGCTATAGCGGGGGCGGGGCAGATACGCAGTATTTT.

In DNA, the CDR3 is TGTGCCAGCAGTGCCGGCTACACCTTC. Its protein is CASSAGYTF. The chain joins TRBV6-1 to TRBJ1-2; D not resolved. The V gene's germline CDR1 is MNHNS and CDR2 SASEGT. V lost 4 bases and J lost 8, with 2 bases in between. CDR3 length: 9 residues.

This chain uses TRBV27 with TRBJ2-4; D unresolved. Per germline, CDR1 MNHEY and CDR2 SMNVEV (reference sequence). V lost 2 bases to trimming and J lost 7 bases, with 9 bases between them. The CDR3 spans 13 residues. The CDR3 spells CASSLGPVNIQYF. DNA of the CDR3: TGTGCCAGCAGTTTAGGGCCTGTGAACATTCAGTACTTC.

CDR3 DNA sequence: TGTGCCAGCAGCGTAGGGACGGGTGTCACTGAAGCTTTCTTT. This gives the protein CASSVGTGVTEAFF. This rearrangement joins TRBV9 to TRBJ1-1; D remains ambiguous. Germline V gene sequence: CDR1 SGDLS, CDR2 YYNGEE. This CDR3 spans 14 amino acids. Trimming left V 0 bases short and J 4 bases short, with 10 bases between.